This T cell receptor beta chain was captured in a study of cytomegalovirus exposure and HLA in healthy donors. Vbeta (60) and Jbeta (13) primers were used in the PCR. The data were produced by immunoSEQ multiplex PCR, yet TCRdb's version contains in-frame clones alone and is incomplete. The sample lists 90,000 to 100,000 clones; more than 60% were seen once. The CDR3 spans 15 residues. The V gene's germline CDR1 is LNHDA and CDR2 SQIVND (reference sequence). The trim removed 1 base at V and 4 bases at J, leaving 4 bases unmatched. V is TRBV19 and J is TRBJ2-1; TRBD2 aligns across 7 bases. The TCR was taken from a man aged 60-69 years in good health and CMV-seropositive. Sequenced: PBMCs. CDR3 nucleotide sequence: TGTGCCAGTAGTATAGTCGGGGGGAAATACAATGAGCAGTTCTTC. Protein product: CASSIVGGKYNEQFF.